A selection of T cell receptor beta chains follows, all from one sample in a study of CD8 T cells in Susac syndrome. In TCRdb, the immunoSEQ multiplex PCR reads were re-called with MiXCR into one record per CDR3 protein. The sample has fewer than 250,000 distinct CDR3 sequences, roughly 92% seen once; the top ten hold 0.1%. Sequences were obtained from CD4+ T cells from PBMCs. Every receptor here comes from a human donor in good health. CDR3s include the opening cysteine and the closing phenylalanine or tryptophan. Each record gives: V gene, D gene, clone size, J gene, CDR3 protein, CDR3 DNA. A D gene is named only where the DNA matches it firmly. Clone size is stated in some rows and not others, as once, few, many or a class when expanded.

V gene: TRBV18; D gene: TRBD2; clone size: NA; J gene: TRBJ2-2; CDR3 protein: CASSQAGKNTGELFF; CDR3 DNA: TGTGCCAGCTCACAAGCGGGGAAGAACACCGGGGAGCTGTTTTTT
V gene: TRBV20-1; D gene: NA; clone size: NA; J gene: TRBJ1-1; CDR3 protein: CSARSDTLNTEAFF; CDR3 DNA: TGCAGTGCTAGATCAGACACTTTGAACACTGAAGCTTTCTTT
V gene: TRBV9; D gene: NA; clone size: NA; J gene: TRBJ2-2; CDR3 protein: CASSVDAGRTGELFF; CDR3 DNA: TGTGCCAGCAGCGTCGACGCAGGGCGCACCGGGGAGCTGTTTTTT
V gene: TRBV20-1; D gene: NA; clone size: NA; J gene: TRBJ1-3; CDR3 protein: CSASAVVGNTIYF; CDR3 DNA: TGCAGTGCTAGCGCGGTAGTCGGAAACACCATATATTTT
V gene: TRBV5-1; D gene: NA; clone size: NA; J gene: TRBJ2-3; CDR3 protein: CASSPPGGADTQYF; CDR3 DNA: TGCGCCAGCAGCCCCCCCGGGGGCGCAGATACGCAGTATTTT
V gene: TRBV20-1; D gene: NA; clone size: NA; J gene: TRBJ1-6; CDR3 protein: CSASPRNSPLHF; CDR3 DNA: TGCAGTGCTAGTCCTCGGAATTCACCCCTCCACTTT
V gene: TRBV9; D gene: NA; clone size: NA; J gene: TRBJ2-3; CDR3 protein: CASSVGATDTQYF; CDR3 DNA: TGTGCCAGCAGCGTAGGGGCCACAGATACGCAGTATTTT
V gene: TRBV19; D gene: TRBD1; clone size: NA; J gene: TRBJ1-6; CDR3 protein: CASSTGGWQNSPLHF; CDR3 DNA: TGTGCCAGTAGCACAGGGGGATGGCAAAATTCACCCCTCCACTTT
V gene: TRBV5-1; D gene: NA; clone size: NA; J gene: TRBJ1-6; CDR3 protein: CASSLEGVRSPLHF; CDR3 DNA: TGCGCCAGCAGCTTGGAGGGGGTACGGTCACCCCTCCACTTT
V gene: TRBV29-1; D gene: TRBD1; clone size: NA; J gene: TRBJ2-4; CDR3 protein: CSGRLTGVNIQYF; CDR3 DNA: TGCAGCGGCAGACTGACAGGGGTCAACATTCAGTACTTC
V gene: TRBV6-5; D gene: NA; clone size: NA; J gene: TRBJ1-5; CDR3 protein: CATKGGFDQPQHF; CDR3 DNA: TGTGCCACGAAAGGGGGGTTCGATCAGCCCCAGCATTTT
V gene: TRBV20-1; D gene: TRBD2; clone size: NA; J gene: TRBJ2-5; CDR3 protein: CSAREDLAGGDQETQYF; CDR3 DNA: TGCAGTGCTAGAGAGGATCTAGCGGGTGGGGATCAAGAGACCCAGTACTTC
V gene: TRBV5-1; D gene: NA; clone size: NA; J gene: TRBJ2-5; CDR3 protein: CASSVVGGRETQYF; CDR3 DNA: TGCGCCAGCAGCGTCGTCGGGGGCCGGGAGACCCAGTACTTC
V gene: TRBV6-6; D gene: TRBD1; clone size: NA; J gene: TRBJ1-5; CDR3 protein: CASSYAGTGVQPQHF; CDR3 DNA: TGTGCCAGCAGTTACGCCGGGACAGGGGTTCAGCCCCAGCATTTT
V gene: TRBV30; D gene: NA; clone size: NA; J gene: TRBJ2-7; CDR3 protein: CAWKTGNYEQYF; CDR3 DNA: TGTGCCTGGAAAACAGGGAACTACGAGCAGTACTTC
V gene: TRBV3-1; D gene: NA; clone size: NA; J gene: TRBJ1-5; CDR3 protein: CASSPRGGHQPQHF; CDR3 DNA: TGTGCCAGCAGCCCAAGAGGGGGGCATCAGCCCCAGCATTTT
V gene: TRBV7-7; D gene: NA; clone size: NA; J gene: TRBJ1-5; CDR3 protein: CENQPQHF; CDR3 DNA: TGTGAGAATCAGCCCCAGCATTTT
V gene: TRBV30; D gene: TRBD2; clone size: NA; J gene: TRBJ2-1; CDR3 protein: CAWSVQAGGPYEQFF; CDR3 DNA: TGTGCCTGGAGTGTACAAGCGGGGGGGCCCTATGAGCAGTTCTTC
V gene: TRBV7-3; D gene: TRBD2; clone size: NA; J gene: TRBJ2-5; CDR3 protein: CASAGGAIETQYF; CDR3 DNA: TGTGCCAGCGCCGGGGGGGCAATTGAGACCCAGTACTTC
V gene: TRBV3-1; D gene: NA; clone size: NA; J gene: TRBJ1-6; CDR3 protein: CASRGPHSPLHF; CDR3 DNA: TGTGCCAGCCGGGGTCCTCATTCACCCCTCCACTTT
V gene: TRBV6-1; D gene: TRBD2; clone size: few; J gene: TRBJ2-5; CDR3 protein: CASSVSGGQETQYF; CDR3 DNA: TGTGCCAGCAGTGTTAGCGGGGGCCAAGAGACCCAGTACTTC
V gene: TRBV14; D gene: NA; clone size: NA; J gene: TRBJ2-6; CDR3 protein: CASASGANVLTF; CDR3 DNA: TGTGCCAGCGCCTCTGGGGCCAACGTCCTGACTTTC
V gene: TRBV18; D gene: NA; clone size: NA; J gene: TRBJ1-1; CDR3 protein: CASSQPRAVSANTEAFF; CDR3 DNA: TGTGCCAGCTCACAACCCCGGGCTGTGAGTGCGAACACTGAAGCTTTCTTT
V gene: TRBV14; D gene: NA; clone size: once; J gene: TRBJ1-1; CDR3 protein: CANSQTGVTEAFF; CDR3 DNA: TGTGCCAACAGCCAAACTGGGGTCACTGAAGCTTTCTTT
V gene: TRBV28; D gene: NA; clone size: NA; J gene: TRBJ1-3; CDR3 protein: CASSRGGSGNTIYF; CDR3 DNA: TGTGCCAGCAGCCGTGGGGGATCCGGAAACACCATATATTTT
V gene: TRBV6-2/TRBV6-3; D gene: NA; clone size: NA; J gene: TRBJ1-2; CDR3 protein: CASRRTSGSGYGYTF; CDR3 DNA: TGTGCCAGCAGACGAACGTCGGGGAGCGGCTATGGCTACACCTTC
V gene: TRBV5-1; D gene: TRBD2; clone size: once; J gene: TRBJ2-3; CDR3 protein: CASSLGTTGLAGADTQYF; CDR3 DNA: TGCGCCAGCAGCTTGGGAACCACGGGACTAGCGGGGGCAGATACGCAGTATTTT
V gene: TRBV5-1; D gene: NA; clone size: NA; J gene: TRBJ1-5; CDR3 protein: CASSLGTSNQPQHF; CDR3 DNA: TGCGCCAGCAGCTTGGGGACTAGCAATCAGCCCCAGCATTTT
V gene: TRBV5-6; D gene: NA; clone size: NA; J gene: TRBJ2-3; CDR3 protein: CASSLDTTDTQYF; CDR3 DNA: TGTGCCAGCAGCTTGGATACTACAGATACGCAGTATTTT
V gene: TRBV2; D gene: TRBD1; clone size: NA; J gene: TRBJ2-3; CDR3 protein: CASSEDRGSDTQYF; CDR3 DNA: TGTGCCAGCAGTGAGGACAGGGGGTCAGATACGCAGTATTTT
V gene: TRBV19; D gene: TRBD1; clone size: NA; J gene: TRBJ2-3; CDR3 protein: CASSLQGTTDTQYF; CDR3 DNA: TGTGCCAGTAGCTTACAGGGGACCACAGATACGCAGTATTTT
V gene: TRBV19; D gene: TRBD1; clone size: NA; J gene: TRBJ1-1; CDR3 protein: CASSSRTGDAFF; CDR3 DNA: TGTGCCAGTTCCTCCCGGACAGGCGACGCTTTCTTT
V gene: TRBV29-1; D gene: TRBD1; clone size: NA; J gene: TRBJ1-1; CDR3 protein: CSARQGPEAFF; CDR3 DNA: TGCAGCGCTCGACAGGGCCCTGAAGCTTTCTTT
V gene: TRBV7-9; D gene: NA; clone size: NA; J gene: TRBJ2-6; CDR3 protein: CASSLVWQGSGANVLTF; CDR3 DNA: TGTGCCAGCAGCTTAGTATGGCAGGGCTCTGGGGCCAACGTCCTGACTTTC
V gene: TRBV7-2; D gene: NA; clone size: NA; J gene: TRBJ1-1; CDR3 protein: CASSLWPGLNTEAFF; CDR3 DNA: TGTGCCAGCAGCTTATGGCCGGGATTGAACACTGAAGCTTTCTTT
V gene: TRBV25-1; D gene: NA; clone size: NA; J gene: TRBJ1-3; CDR3 protein: CASRPAGRQVVMGNTIYF; CDR3 DNA: TGTGCCAGCAGACCAGCCGGACGACAGGTGGTAATGGGAAACACCATATATTTT
V gene: TRBV5-1; D gene: NA; clone size: once; J gene: TRBJ2-6; CDR3 protein: CASSPLAHSGANVLTF; CDR3 DNA: TGCGCCAGCAGCCCCTTAGCCCACTCTGGGGCCAACGTCCTGACTTTC
V gene: TRBV9; D gene: NA; clone size: NA; J gene: TRBJ2-3; CDR3 protein: CASSVNGGGSTDTQYF; CDR3 DNA: TGTGCCAGCAGCGTAAACGGCGGGGGCAGCACAGATACGCAGTATTTT
V gene: TRBV29-1; D gene: TRBD1; clone size: NA; J gene: TRBJ1-2; CDR3 protein: CSVDGDRAGYGYTF; CDR3 DNA: TGCAGCGTTGACGGGGACAGGGCCGGCTATGGCTACACCTTC
V gene: TRBV2; D gene: TRBD1; clone size: NA; J gene: TRBJ1-5; CDR3 protein: CASRDRVYQPQHF; CDR3 DNA: TGTGCCAGCAGGGACAGGGTCTATCAGCCCCAGCATTTT
V gene: TRBV6-4; D gene: NA; clone size: NA; J gene: TRBJ2-3; CDR3 protein: CASSDNLEDTQYF; CDR3 DNA: TGTGCCAGCAGTGACAATTTGGAAGATACGCAGTATTTT
V gene: TRBV11-2; D gene: NA; clone size: NA; J gene: TRBJ1-4; CDR3 protein: CASSSTVYQRSGEKLFF; CDR3 DNA: TGTGCCAGCAGCTCGACAGTTTATCAAAGGTCGGGTGAAAAACTGTTTTTT